This entry lists 7 T cell receptor beta chains sequenced from one sample in a study of cytomegalovirus exposure and HLA in healthy donors. PCR used 60 Vbeta primers and 13 Jbeta primers. Assay: immunoSEQ multiplex PCR; the TCRdb copy retains only in-frame clones and omits some. The data contain about 220,000 clones, roughly 88% of them singletons. Specimen: PBMCs. The receptors stem from a boy aged 2 to 10 in good health and CMV-seronegative.

V and J are TRBV9 and TRBJ2-7; TRBD1 agrees at 9 bases. The CDR3 is 16 residues long. Per germline, CDR1 SGDLS and CDR2 YYNGEE. V trimming: 0 bases; J trimming: 5 bases; junction bases outside the gene matches: 9. The CDR3 DNA sequence: TGTGCCAGCAGCGTAGCCCCCGAGACAGGGGGACACGAGCAGTACTTC. Translating it yields CASSVAPETGGHEQYF.

The chain employs TRBV4-2 and TRBJ2-7; D is perhaps TRBD2 (5 bases). CDR3 length: 15 amino acids. The ends were cut back, 0 bases at V and 5 bases at J, with 14 bases in the middle. Germline lookup yields CDR1 LGHNA and CDR2 YNFKEQ. In DNA form, the CDR3 reads TGTGCCAGCAGCCAAGATAGGAGGATAGAGAACGAGCAGTACTTC. Residues: CASSQDRRIENEQYF.

The genes are TRBV30 and TRBJ2-6; no clear D gene. Trimming cost V 5 bases and J 2 bases, with 7 bases left between them. The V gene's germline CDR1 is GTSNPN and CDR2 SVGIG (reference sequence). This CDR3 spans 13 amino acids. The DNA of the CDR3 is TGTGCCTGGGGCCCCGCTGGGGCCAACGTCCTGACTTTC. This sequence encodes CAWGPAGANVLTF.

This sequence joins TRBV4-2 and TRBJ2-3; 9 nucleotides match TRBD2. The germline gives CDR1 LGHNA, CDR2 YNFKEQ. Trimming took 1 base from V and 4 from J; bases not matched to a gene: 9. This CDR3 contains 17 residues. The CDR3 sequence is CASSQVRRTSVPDTQYF. CDR3 DNA sequence: TGTGCCAGCAGCCAAGTCAGACGGACTAGCGTACCAGATACGCAGTATTTT.

In its sample, this clone was seen once. The chain recombines TRBV4-2 with TRBJ2-7; 8 bases are a match to TRBD2. J gave up 0 bases and V 5 bases, and 15 bases lay outside the gene matches. Germline V gives CDR1 LGHNA, CDR2 YNFKEQ. CDR3 length equals 18 residues. The CDR3 sequence: CASSSTGGGSSSSYEQYF. As DNA, the CDR3 is TGTGCCAGCAGCTCTACGGGCGGGGGGAGCTCTAGCTCCTACGAGCAGTACTTC.

CDR3 nucleotide sequence: TGTGCCAGCATCTTGAGCACTGAAGCTTTCTTT. Translating gives CASILSTEAFF. The chain joins TRBV7-9 to TRBJ1-1; D is unclear. With 7 bases removed from V and 4 bases from J, the gap between germline ends came to 7 bases. Germline V gives CDR1 SEHNR, CDR2 FQNEAQ (reference sequence). This CDR3 is built from 11 residues.

The chain joins TRBV9 to TRBJ2-7, with 11 bases matching TRBD1. V dropped 0 bases and J dropped 5; count of bases not matched to a gene: 4. Germline-derived CDR1 and CDR2 are SGDLS and YYNGEE. This CDR3 has 15 residues. The CDR3 DNA reads TGTGCCAGCAGCGTAGGACTGGGACAGGGGGACGAGCAGTACTTC. This gives the protein CASSVGLGQGDEQYF. The full variable domain, in which reference TRBV9 and TRBJ2-7 provide the parts outside the CDR3, is DSGVTQTPKHLITATGQRVTLRCSPRSGDLSVYWYQQSLDQGLQFLIQYYNGEERAKGNILERFSAQQFPDLHSELNLSSLELGDSALYFCASSVGLGQGDEQYFGPGTRLTVT.